The 20 T cell receptor beta chains in this list originate from one sample, sequenced in a study of Graves' ophthalmopathy and Graves' hyperthyroidism listed by TCRdb under 2018. Sequencer: Illumina HiSeq 2000. For repertoire sequencing, the TCR beta CDR3 regions were amplified from RNA transcripts. HTBI primers and the Qiagen OneStep RT-PCR kit were used in a first-round RT-PCR, which was followed by a second-round multiplex PCR, size selection and purification. TCRdb itself trimmed the public reads at Q25 with fastp, ran MiXCR and retained productive beta chains. Each record represents a unique CDR3 protein, reported with the most common genes and DNA among its rows. This sample lists around 660,000 distinct CDR3 sequences; about two fifths were detected once. Over 2.5% of the sample comes from the top ten. The sample taken for sequencing was peripheral blood. The receptors here all came from an adult man with Graves' ophthalmopathy.

A word on this clonotype: This may come from a read error, since a much larger clone is one base off. The DNA for the CDR3 is TGCGCCAGCAGCTTGGCGCGACAGGGGAGAGTGAACACTGAAGCTTTCTTT. This codes for CASSLARQGRVNTEAFF. This chain joins TRBV5-1 and TRBJ1-1; the match to TRBD1 covers 8 bases. Trimming removed 0 bases from V and 0 bases from J; junction bases left unmatched: 7. This CDR3 is 17 amino acids long. Germline lookup yields CDR1 SGHRS and CDR2 YFSETQ.

This rearrangement joins TRBV10-3 to TRBJ1-1; TRBD1 is a possible D gene (5 bases). The V and J ends lost 7 bases and 3 bases respectively, with 15 bases between them. Per the germline V gene, CDR1 is ENHRY and CDR2 is SYGVKD. The CDR3 has 14 amino acids. The CDR3 DNA sequence: TGTGCCATCAATCTCGGGGCCGGGGACACTGAAGCTTTCTTT. This translates into CAINLGAGDTEAFF.

In its sample, this clonotype was seen many times. This chain links TRBV7-2 with TRBJ1-1; 7 bases align to TRBD1. The V segment lost 1 base and the J segment 8 bases; nucleotides outside the gene matches: 4. Germline V CDR1 and CDR2: SGHTA, FQGNSA. This CDR3 spans 13 amino acids. CDR3: CASSLGDSPEAFF. CDR3 sequence (DNA): TGTGCCAGCAGCTTAGGGGACAGCCCCGAAGCTTTCTTT.

This chain joins TRBV7-2 and TRBJ2-7; the D gene could be TRBD1 or TRBD2 (5 bases each). V lost 5 bases to trimming and J lost 7 bases, with 18 bases between them. This CDR3 is built from 14 residues. Germline V lookup: CDR1 SGHTA, CDR2 FQGNSA. The CDR3 coding sequence is TGTGCCAGCAGCCCCCCGGGGCTTTACAATGAGCAGTACTTC. Translating it yields CASSPPGLYNEQYF.

This clonotype was seen repeatedly, ten times or more. The chain carries TRBV2 and TRBJ2-6; D may correspond to TRBD1 or TRBD2 (5 bases each). The CDR3 is made up of 14 amino acids. Trimming pared 6 bases from V and 2 bases from J, leaving 8 bases between. CDR1 is SNHLY, CDR2 FYNNEI, per germline. This CDR3 is CASRRGTGANVLTF. The CDR3 DNA is TGTGCCAGCAGGAGGGGTACTGGGGCCAACGTCCTGACTTTC.

This chain connects TRBV30 to TRBJ1-1; D remains unclear. CDR3 length: 15 amino acids. V lost 3 bases and J lost 7, with 21 bases in between. Germline-derived CDR1 and CDR2 are GTSNPN and SVGIG (reference sequence). The CDR3, as DNA: TGTGCCTGGAGAGTGGGCGTAGCATTAAAACATGAAGCTTTCTTT. This gives the protein CAWRVGVALKHEAFF.

Many counts were recorded for this clonotype. This chain joins TRBV7-9 and TRBJ2-5, with D unclear. Germline loops: CDR1 SEHNR, CDR2 FQNEAQ (reference sequence). The length of the CDR3 is 12 residues. V gave up 5 bases and J gave up 5 bases, with 9 bases separating them. CDR3 sequence reads: CASSPVGETQYF. In DNA, the CDR3 is TGTGCCAGCAGCCCCGTAGGGGAGACCCAGTACTTC.

This clonotype occurred a few times. The chain couples TRBV6-4 to TRBJ1-2; D remains unclear. CDR3 length: 15 amino acids. V gave up 4 bases and J gave up 2 bases, with 14 bases separating them. In germline, CDR1 is MRHNA, CDR2 SNTAGT. The DNA of the CDR3 is TGTGCCAGCAGTGCTTCCGCACTGATAAACTATGGCTACACCTTC. Translation: CASSASALINYGYTF.

J is TRBJ2-7 and V is TRBV5-6; 11 bases map to TRBD1. This CDR3 is built from 15 residues. Trimming took 3 bases from V and 5 from J; bases not matched to a gene: 7. The germline V gene encodes CDR1 SGHDT and CDR2 YYEEEE. CDR3 in amino acids: CASSWTGGIDHEQYF. As DNA, the CDR3 is TGTGCCAGCAGCTGGACAGGGGGCATCGACCACGAGCAGTACTTC.

This clonotype showed up just a few times. The chain carries TRBV5-6 and TRBJ2-7, with a possible D match to TRBD2 (5 bases). CDR1 SGHDT and CDR2 YYEEEE come from the germline V gene. The CDR3 has 15 amino acids. V lost 0 bases and J lost 4, with 14 bases in between. In nucleotides, the CDR3 is TGTGCCAGCAGCTTGGCGGACTGGCTAGGGTACGAGCAGTACTTC. Its translation: CASSLADWLGYEQYF.

The chain uses TRBV7-2 and TRBJ2-2; D is perhaps TRBD1 or TRBD2 (5 bases each). The CDR3 sequence is 14 residues long. V dropped 9 bases and J dropped 1 base, with 12 bases sitting between them. Germline V gene data show CDR1 as SGHTA and CDR2 as FQGNSA. The CDR3 reads CASIGTENTGELFF. The CDR3 bases are TGTGCCAGTATCGGGACCGAGAACACCGGGGAGCTGTTTTTT.

A remark on this clonotype: This may arise from a read error, as a much more abundant clone is one base away. The chain is built from TRBV10-3 and TRBJ1-2, with D possibly TRBD1 on 5 matching bases. Germline CDR1 and CDR2: ENHRY and SYGVKD. This CDR3 is built from 14 residues. For the CDR3, the DNA is TGTGTCAGCAGTTTAAACGAGGGGACCTATGGCTACACCTTC. Its translation: CVSSLNEGTYGYTF.

The chain couples TRBV9 to TRBJ2-5, with D perhaps given as TRBD1 or TRBD2 (5 bases each). The CDR3 is made up of 14 amino acids. Germline loops: CDR1 SGDLS, CDR2 YYNGEE. Trimming stripped 5 bases from V and 1 base from J, with 12 bases between. The CDR3 spells CASSEGTFQETQYF. CDR3 sequence (DNA): TGTGCCAGCAGTGAAGGGACCTTCCAAGAGACCCAGTACTTC.

This clonotype came up many times. The rearrangement uses TRBV25-1 and TRBJ2-7; D might be TRBD1 or TRBD2, each matching 5 bases. Germline CDR1 reads MGHDK; CDR2 reads SYGVNS. V lost 1 base and J lost 6, with 19 bases in between. The CDR3 totals 16 residues. The CDR3 DNA is TGTGCCAGCAGTGAATCGGGACCCGGAAGGTCTGCCGAGCAGTACTTC. It translates to CASSESGPGRSAEQYF.

This clonotype was counted ten times or more. This chain connects TRBV2 to TRBJ1-2; no clear D. Trimming shortened V by 8 bases and J by 2 bases, and 15 bases separated the two germline ends. The CDR3 loop spans 14 amino acids. Germline V lookup: CDR1 SNHLY, CDR2 FYNNEI. DNA of the CDR3: TGTGCCAGCCTACTGGGCGGCAGGAACTATGGCTACACCTTC. This codes for CASLLGGRNYGYTF.

Only one count was recorded for this clonotype. This CDR3 is missing its conserved last phenylalanine or tryptophan, likely due to a read error. The chain has TRBV5-1 and TRBJ1-1; 7 nucleotides agree with TRBD1. The CDR3 runs to 17 residues. Germline CDR1 reads SGHRS; CDR2 reads YFSETQ. With V trimmed by 2 bases and J by 6 bases, 16 bases remained unmatched. This CDR3 reads CASSFTTGVTIDAEAFC. The CDR3 region has the DNA TGCGCCAGCAGCTTTACCACAGGGGTAACTATAGACGCTGAAGCTTTCTGT.

This clonotype was seen at least ten times. The rearrangement links TRBV10-2 to TRBJ2-5; the D is unclear. Germline V lookup: CDR1 WSHSY, CDR2 SAAADI. The germline V and J ends were trimmed by 3 bases and 5 bases, with 19 bases remaining between them. This CDR3 contains 16 residues. CDR3 amino acids: CASSDGIAKAGETQYF. CDR3 sequence (DNA): TGCGCCAGCAGTGACGGAATAGCCAAGGCTGGGGAGACCCAGTACTTC.

This clonotype has ten or more counts. The J gene is TRBJ1-1, the V gene TRBV7-2, with D possibly being TRBD1 (5 bases). V was clipped by 2 bases and J by 3 bases, with 13 bases between them. Germline V CDR1 and CDR2: SGHTA, FQGNSA. The CDR3 length is 15 residues. This CDR3 is CASSLPGAADTEAFF. CDR3 coding DNA: TGTGCCAGCAGCTTACCCGGGGCCGCCGACACTGAAGCTTTCTTT.

J is TRBJ2-7 and V is TRBV29-1, with TRBD1 identical over 7 bases. TRBJ2-1 matches the DNA end more closely, so the J call is doubtful. Per the germline V gene, CDR1 is SQVTM and CDR2 is ANQGSEA. This CDR3 has 14 residues. The CDR3 region is CSSERGRSYNEQFF. The CDR3 coding sequence is TGCAGCTCCGAGAGGGGGCGATCCTACAATGAGCAGTTCTTC.

The J gene is TRBJ2-6, the V gene TRBV29-1, with D unclear. V was shortened by 7 bases and J by 0 bases, with 10 bases between the two germline ends. Germline V gives CDR1 SQVTM, CDR2 ANQGSEA. The CDR3 length is 14 residues. The CDR3, as DNA: TGCAGCGGATTTCCCAGCTCTGGGGCCAACGTCCTGACTTTC. It encodes CSGFPSSGANVLTF.